This TCR beta chain was sequenced during a study of CD8 T cells in ankylosing spondylitis. Notes on the study in general: Researchers reportedly found disease-linked clones significantly enriched in matched ankylosing spondylitis synovial fluid. Prior work had noted some motif variants in reactive arthritis blood and synovial fluid.

This clonotype was seen at least ten times. Its antigen is undetermined. Scientists made TCR beta libraries using quantitative 5'-RACE with molecular barcodes. MiXCR, run by TCRdb on the 5' RACE reads, gives a single entry per CDR3 protein. The table includes just under 95,000 distinct CDR3 sequences, roughly 10% detected once. The TCR comes from a male donor with ankylosing spondylitis or in good health (not recorded which). The sample taken for sequencing was blood, either unsorted or a sorted T cell fraction (not recorded which).

In DNA form, the CDR3 reads TGCAGCGTTGAGGCGGGGATACGATACGAGCAGTACTTC. Translating it yields CSVEAGIRYEQYF. J is TRBJ2-7 and V is TRBV29-1; perhaps TRBD2 as D (6 bases). CDR3 size: 13 residues. Deletions cut 3 bases from V and 4 bases from J, with 13 bases between. The germline CDR1 and CDR2 sequences are SQVTM and ANQGSEA.